These 4 T cell receptor beta chains share one sample of origin, sequenced in a study of blood T cell repertoires in COVID-19. Measured with immunoSEQ multiplex PCR; TCRdb has only the in-frame clones, and not every one. The table lists 340,000 or so clones, around 80% of them singletons. Source material: peripheral blood. Source of these receptors: a man aged 25-45 years with active or convalescent COVID-19.

The chain couples TRBV27 to TRBJ2-1; 12 bases are a match to TRBD2. Trimming took 1 base from V and 0 from J; bases not matched to a gene: 22. This CDR3 has 24 residues. Germline V CDR1 and CDR2: MNHEY, SMNVEV (reference sequence). As DNA, the CDR3 is TGTGCCAGCAGTTTATTCCCGCCTTCATCGCGACTAGCGGGGGCCCCGGGCTCCTACAATGAGCAGTTCTTC. Translation gives CASSLFPPSSRLAGAPGSYNEQFF.

CDR3 sequence (DNA): TGCGCCAGCAGCCAAGTACTGAGGGACACTGAAGCTTTCTTT. It encodes CASSQVLRDTEAFF. V gene TRBV4-3 combines with J gene TRBJ1-1; D uncertain. Trimming stripped 1 base from V and 3 bases from J, with 9 bases between. This CDR3 has 14 amino acids. Germline-derived CDR1 and CDR2 are LGHNA and YSLEER.

The chain links TRBV18 to TRBJ1-2, with D perhaps TRBD1 (5 bases). The ends were cut back, 0 bases at V and 7 bases at J, with 21 bases in the middle. The CDR3 loop spans 17 amino acids. Germline CDR1 KGHSH, CDR2 LQKENI. CDR3 loop: CASSPPGNPQGSLGYTF. The CDR3 DNA is TGTGCCAGCTCACCACCGGGGAACCCGCAGGGATCTCTTGGCTACACCTTC.

This chain links TRBV18 with TRBJ2-7; a possible D gene is TRBD2 (5 bases). From germline, CDR1 is KGHSH and CDR2 LQKENI. With 2 bases removed from V and 6 bases from J, the gap between germline ends came to 20 bases. CDR3 length: 16 amino acids. CDR3 sequence reads: CASSPFIGGRDSEQYF. The CDR3 DNA sequence: TGTGCCAGCTCACCATTCATTGGAGGAAGGGATTCCGAGCAGTACTTC.